The clone carrying this T cell receptor beta chain was seen a handful of times. TCRdb itself ran the 5' RACE reads through MiXCR, one entry per CDR3 protein. The sample carries about 620,000 distinct CDR3 sequences, approximately 19% recorded once. This sample was taken from a study of T-cell memory formation after mild COVID-19. The CDR3 consists of 13 residues. V was cut by 6 bases and J by 0 bases, with 12 bases left in between. CDR1 and CDR2 (germline): SQVTM, ANQGSEA. The chain is built from TRBV29-1 and TRBJ2-7; D could derive from TRBD1 or TRBD2 (5 bases each). This sequence originates from an adult woman who had mild COVID-19 (a few samples of this study predate the infection). Cell type and time point are not known. The material sequenced was PBMCs or a T cell subset sorted from them (not recorded which). The CDR3 loop is CSVTGTDSYEQYF. CDR3 bases: TGCAGCGTGACCGGGACGGACTCCTACGAGCAGTACTTC.